This T cell receptor beta chain appears in the sequencing data of a study of lymphopenia after photon versus proton radiotherapy. Study results and caveats: Under photons, naive T cells and diversity fell while effector/memory populations rose. A bigger post-nadir fall in TCR diversity correlated inversely with survival time in deceased patients. After the lymphocyte nadir, photon-treated repertoires showed oligoclonal expansion, especially of CD8+ Temra cells.

The protocol was immunoSEQ multiplex PCR, while the TCRdb copy is restricted to in-frame clones and leaves out a portion. The sample has tens of thousands of clones, 85% to 90% seen once; the top ten hold roughly 10%. Details on this clone: Its cognate antigen is unknown.

The CDR3 sequence is 15 residues long. Deletions cut 4 bases from V and 4 bases from J, with 16 bases between. Germline V lookup: CDR1 MNHEY, CDR2 SVGAGI. Sample: peripheral blood, taken from a patient treated with proton-based radiotherapy. The TCR comes from a man older than 75 with esophageal cancer. The chain is built from TRBV6-5 and TRBJ1-2, with D perhaps TRBD1 (6 bases). The CDR3 sequence: CASSSPPGAGYGYTF. CDR3 DNA: TGTGCCAGCAGTTCTCCTCCGGGGGCTGGCTATGGCTACACCTTC.